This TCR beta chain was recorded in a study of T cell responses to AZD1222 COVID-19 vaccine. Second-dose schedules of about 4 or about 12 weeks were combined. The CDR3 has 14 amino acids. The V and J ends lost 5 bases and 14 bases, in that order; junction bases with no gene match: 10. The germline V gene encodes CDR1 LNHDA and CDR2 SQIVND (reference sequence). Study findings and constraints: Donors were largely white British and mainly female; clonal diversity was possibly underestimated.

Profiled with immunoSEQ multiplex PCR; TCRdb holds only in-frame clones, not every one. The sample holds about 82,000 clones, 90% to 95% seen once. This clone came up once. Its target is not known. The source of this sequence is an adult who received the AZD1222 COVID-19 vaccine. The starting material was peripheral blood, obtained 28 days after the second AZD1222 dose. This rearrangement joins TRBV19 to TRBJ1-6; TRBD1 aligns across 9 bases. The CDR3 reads CASSLRTGVVTLHF. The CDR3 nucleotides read TGTGCCAGTAGTCTTCGGACAGGGGTCGTCACCCTCCACTTT.